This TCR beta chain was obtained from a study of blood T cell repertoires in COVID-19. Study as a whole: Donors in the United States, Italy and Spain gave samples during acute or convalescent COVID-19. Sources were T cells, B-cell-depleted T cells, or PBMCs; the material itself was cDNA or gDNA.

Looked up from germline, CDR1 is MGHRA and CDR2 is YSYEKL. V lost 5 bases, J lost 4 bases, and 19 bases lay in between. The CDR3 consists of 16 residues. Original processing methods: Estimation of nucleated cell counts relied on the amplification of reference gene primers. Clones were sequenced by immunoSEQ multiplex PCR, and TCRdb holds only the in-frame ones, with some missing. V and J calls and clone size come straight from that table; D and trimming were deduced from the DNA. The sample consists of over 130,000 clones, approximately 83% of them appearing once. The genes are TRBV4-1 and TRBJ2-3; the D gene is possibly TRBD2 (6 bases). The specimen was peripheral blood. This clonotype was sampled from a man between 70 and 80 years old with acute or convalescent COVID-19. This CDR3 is CASSANLEGLADTQYF. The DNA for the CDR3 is TGCGCCAGCAGCGCCAATCTGGAGGGGCTGGCAGATACGCAGTATTTT.